In its sample, the clone carrying this TCR beta chain was seen a few times. V was cut by 0 bases and J by 8 bases, with 17 bases left in between. Germline V gene data show CDR1 as WSHSY and CDR2 as SAAADI. The CDR3 has 17 amino acids. A Seattle source enrolled patients during active infection and followed them longitudinally. As handled by the study authors: Reference gene primers were amplified, and this amplification served to estimate nucleated cell counts. TCRdb's copy holds only in-frame clones and misses some; the assay was immunoSEQ multiplex PCR. V, J and clone size are taken as reported in that table, and D and trimming were inferred from the DNA itself. The sample has some 120,000 clones, under 95% seen once. The data were taken from a study of blood T cell repertoires in COVID-19.

Sequenced material: peripheral blood. The chain carries TRBV10-2 and TRBJ1-6; tentative D call: TRBD1 (6 bases). The receptor was derived from a man aged 60 to 75 with COVID-19, enrolled during active disease. The CDR3 DNA is TGCGCCAGCAGTGAGTCGACTCTGCGGGGGGCTTATTCACCCCTCCACTTT. Translated: CASSESTLRGAYSPLHF.